The clone carrying this TCR beta chain showed up just a few times. Antigen unknown. These data originate in a study of identical twins. The CDR3 sequence is 15 residues long. Deletions cut 3 bases from V and 3 bases from J, with 15 bases between. Germline lookup yields CDR1 SNHLY and CDR2 FYNNEI. Through template switching, a universal primer site was introduced, and the cDNA contained unique molecular identifiers. TCRdb independently ran MiXCR on the 5' RACE reads; one entry per CDR3 protein. The sample shows about 450,000 distinct CDR3 sequences, under 20% of them seen only once. The study's findings and limits: Recombination models fit unrelated individuals' TCR alpha sharing but underestimated twins'. Beta out-of-frame twin sharing showed a weaker excess.

This clonotype originated in a man aged 45-65 years in good health. The V call is TRBV2, the J call TRBJ2-7; D might be TRBD1 (6 bases). Sequenced: naive T cells sorted from blood. The CDR3 DNA sequence: TGTGCCAGCAGTGACTTGGGACAATCATTCTACGAGCAGTACTTC. This codes for CASSDLGQSFYEQYF.